Listed below are T cell receptor beta chains from one sample, sequenced in a study of T cells in Graves' hyperthyroidism and ophthalmopathy. MiXCR, applied by TCRdb to the multiplex PCR reads, yields one record per CDR3 protein. This table has about 570,000 distinct CDR3 sequences, about 45% appearing once. The specimen sequenced was peripheral blood or thyroid tissue (not recorded which). The receptors here all came from an adult woman with Graves' disease, either hyperthyroidism or ophthalmopathy (not recorded which). Both conserved end residues are part of each CDR3. D genes are given only for firm matches. Expanded clones are given a class, and other clones once, few, many or no size at all.

V gene	D gene	clone size	J gene	CDR3 DNA	CDR3 protein
TRBV7-9	TRBD1	many	TRBJ2-7	TGTGCCAGCAGCTTTGGGGACAGAAACTACGAGCAGTACTTC	CASSFGDRNYEQYF
TRBV10-1	.	.	TRBJ2-1	TGCGCCAGCAGTGAGTTTGACCCCTACAATGAGCAGTTCTTC	CASSEFDPYNEQFF
TRBV24-1	TRBD2	many	TRBJ2-7	TGTGCCACCAGTGACCCCCCGAGAAGCGGGAGCTTTCCTTACGAGCAGTACTTC	CATSDPPRSGSFPYEQYF
TRBV29-1	.	.	TRBJ1-4	TGCAGCGTCAGGGGAGGTGAAAAACTGTTTTTT	CSVRGGEKLFF
TRBV24-1	TRBD2	.	TRBJ2-1	TGTGCCACCAGCCCGGGCGGGAGTCCTCTATACAATGAGCAGTTCTTC	CATSPGGSPLYNEQFF
TRBV28	.	few	TRBJ1-1	TGTGCCAGCAGTTTCGGGAACAGCCGGAGCACTGAAGCTTTCTTT	CASSFGNSRSTEAFF
TRBV6-4	.	many	TRBJ2-1	TGTGCCAGCAGTGCGGGCACCAACAATGAGCAGTTCTTC	CASSAGTNNEQFF
TRBV12-3/TRBV12-4	TRBD1	.	TRBJ1-5	TGTGCCAGCAGTGGAGGGACAGGGATCCAGCCCCAGCATTTT	CASSGGTGIQPQHF
TRBV15	.	many	TRBJ1-1	TGTGCCACCAGCAGAGTTGGATTTGAAGCTTTCTTT	CATSRVGFEAFF
TRBV20-1	.	many	TRBJ2-7	TGCAGTGCTAGAGCACCTCTCGGGGTTTACGAGCAGTACTTC	CSARAPLGVYEQYF
TRBV4-1	TRBD1	many	TRBJ2-5	TGCGCCAGCAGCCAAGACCAGACCGGGACAGGGGGAGAGACCCAGTACTTC	CASSQDQTGTGGETQYF
TRBV14	TRBD1	once	TRBJ1-1	TGTGCCAGCAGCCAAGGGGACAGGAGTAACACTGAAGCCTTCTTT	CASSQGDRSNTEAFF
TRBV19	.	many	TRBJ1-4	TGTGCCAGTAGCCCAGGACAGAGCGAGAATGAAAAACTGTTTTTT	CASSPGQSENEKLFF
TRBV4-1	.	.	TRBJ2-1	TGCGCCAGCAGCCCTCAGCAGACCTACAATGAGCAGTTCTTC	CASSPQQTYNEQFF
TRBV20-1	.	.	TRBJ1-3	TGCAGTGCAACAGGGATGGGAAACACCATATATTTT	CSATGMGNTIYF
TRBV19	TRBD2	.	TRBJ2-5	TGTGCCAGCAAGCAAGGGACTAGCGGGAAAGAGACCCAGTACTTC	CASKQGTSGKETQYF
TRBV10-1	.	many	TRBJ1-1	TGCGCCAGCAGTGATGGTGGGAACACTGAAGCTTTCTTT	CASSDGGNTEAFF
TRBV15	TRBD2	.	TRBJ2-7	TGTGCCACCAGCAGATCTAGCGGGAGAAGCGAGCAGTACTTC	CATSRSSGRSEQYF
TRBV2	.	.	TRBJ1-1	TGTGCCAGCAGTGACAGCTCTGACACTGAAGCTTTCTTT	CASSDSSDTEAFF
TRBV9	TRBD1	few	TRBJ2-5	TGTGCCAGCAGCACCATGGACAGGGGAACGTACCAAGAGACCCAGTACTTC	CASSTMDRGTYQETQYF
TRBV12-3/TRBV12-4	.	.	TRBJ2-3	TGTGCCAGCAGTTTAACGCCACCCCCAGGGGATACGCAGTATTTT	CASSLTPPPGDTQYF
TRBV5-1	.	.	TRBJ1-2	TGCGCCAGCAGCTCAGGCTATCAGGGAAAGTATCTGGGCTACACCTTC	CASSSGYQGKYLGYTF
TRBV11-2	TRBD1	.	TRBJ2-5	TGTGCCAGCAGCGTGGGACAGCCCCAGTACTTC	CASSVGQPQYF
TRBV2	.	many	TRBJ1-4	TGTGCCAGCAGTTATTCGGAAGATGAAAAACTGTTTTTT	CASSYSEDEKLFF
TRBV7-9	.	.	TRBJ2-3	TGTGCCAGCAGTATGCCAGATACGCAGTATTTT	CASSMPDTQYF
TRBV15	.	many	TRBJ1-5	TGTGCCACAGGGTACGGTGATAATCAGCCCCAGCATTTT	CATGYGDNQPQHF
TRBV24-1	TRBD2	.	TRBJ2-2	TGTGCCACCAGTGATTTTGGGACTAGGAACACCGGGGAGCTGTTTTTT	CATSDFGTRNTGELFF
TRBV14	.	.	TRBJ2-5	TGTGCCAGCAGCCGGGCCCGGAGGGAGACCCAGTACTTC	CASSRARRETQYF
TRBV7-9	.	many	TRBJ2-7	TGTGCCAGCAGTATCCGAGGGGAGCAGTACTTC	CASSIRGEQYF
TRBV19	.	many	TRBJ1-1	TGTGCCAGTAGTATAGGTCGGCCGGGAGCCAACACTGAAGCTTTCTTT	CASSIGRPGANTEAFF
TRBV9	.	.	TRBJ1-1	TGTGCCAGCAGCGTTATAGCCATGAACACTGAAGCTTTCTTT	CASSVIAMNTEAFF
TRBV20-1	.	.	TRBJ2-7	TGCAGTGCGGCCGGGGGAGCGGGTTTCGCCGAGCAGTACTTC	CSAAGGAGFAEQYF
TRBV27	TRBD1	many	TRBJ1-1	TGTGCCAGCAGGGAACAGGGGGCGAACACTGAAGCTTTCTTT	CASREQGANTEAFF
TRBV11-3	.	many	TRBJ2-2	TGTGCCAGCAGCTTCGCGGCCTGGGGGGAGCTGTTTTTT	CASSFAAWGELFF
TRBV2	TRBD2	few	TRBJ2-1	TGTGCCAGCAGTCGGACTAGCGGGCTCAACAATGAGCAGTTCTTC	CASSRTSGLNNEQFF
TRBV29-1	.	.	TRBJ1-4	TGCAGCGTCCGTGACGGCGTTCCTAATGAAAAACTGTTTTTT	CSVRDGVPNEKLFF
TRBV7-9	.	.	TRBJ1-6	TGTGCCAGCAGCTTAGGGGGGACTACAATACTTATGGATTCACCCCTCCACTTT	CASSLGGTTILMDSPLHF
TRBV2	.	many	TRBJ2-7	TGTGCCAGCAGTGAAGAGGATGACGAGCAGTACTTC	CASSEEDDEQYF
TRBV10-3	.	.	TRBJ1-6	TGTGCCAGCAGTCGCGACAGGATTGATAATTCACCCCTCCACTTT	CASSRDRIDNSPLHF
TRBV6-6	.	.	TRBJ2-5	TGTGCCAGCAGTTCAGGACGCCAAACTCAGCCCCAGTACTTC	CASSSGRQTQPQYF
TRBV7-9	.	few	TRBJ1-1	TGTGCCAGCAGCTTAGCGGCAGTCATGAACACTGAAGCTTTCTTT	CASSLAAVMNTEAFF
TRBV6-1	TRBD1	.	TRBJ2-5	TGTGCCAGCTCACCTACAGGGGTTTCTTGGAAGACCCAGTACTTC	CASSPTGVSWKTQYF
TRBV4-2	.	many	TRBJ2-5	TGTGCCAGCAGCCAAGAGGCTAGCAGCCAAGAGACCCAGTACTTC	CASSQEASSQETQYF
TRBV7-9	.	.	TRBJ2-1	TGTGCCAGCAGCTTACCGGGAGTGGGGAATGAGCAGTTCTTC	CASSLPGVGNEQFF
TRBV7-9	.	once	TRBJ2-2	TGTGCCAGCTTGACAGGAACCGGGGAGCTGTTTTTT	CASLTGTGELFF
TRBV25-1	.	.	TRBJ2-5	TGTGCCAGCAGTGCGTTGGGCAGCCAAGAGACCCAGTACTTC	CASSALGSQETQYF
TRBV19	TRBD2	once	TRBJ2-7	TGTGCCAGTAGTATCCGGACTAGCGGGAACTCCTACGAGCAGTACTTC	CASSIRTSGNSYEQYF
TRBV7-8	TRBD1	.	TRBJ1-1	TGTGCCTCTCCACCTAATCAGGGGGCGCGAGCTTTCTTT	CASPPNQGARAFF